This TCR beta chain was sequenced during a study of shared clonotypes between healthy human individuals. The assay was carried out at the deep level. The table came from immunoSEQ multiplex PCR; TCRdb's copy has only in-frame clones and leaves some out. The table includes 1,500,000 or so clones, roughly 97% detected once. The V end lost 5 bases, the J end lost 7 bases, and 11 bases lay between the germline ends. Germline V gene lookup returns CDR1 SEHNR and CDR2 FQNEAQ (reference sequence). The CDR3 is 13 residues long. General study results and limits: Memory subsets generally showed smaller estimated richness than naive subsets did. Few donors restricted represented genetic and exposure-history diversity. The naive CD4 repertoires of a few donors were compared, and 5% to 6.5% of clonotypes were shared.

As to this clone: What it recognizes is unknown.

Sequenced sample: naive CD4+ T cells sorted from blood. Subset denoted: CD45RA+ positively selected. This sequence originates from a man aged 25 to 40 in good health. The J gene is TRBJ1-4, the V gene TRBV7-9; perhaps TRBD1 as D (6 bases). The CDR3 reads CASSLQGLEKLFF. CDR3 DNA: TGTGCCAGCAGCCTACAGGGTCTTGAAAAACTGTTTTTT.